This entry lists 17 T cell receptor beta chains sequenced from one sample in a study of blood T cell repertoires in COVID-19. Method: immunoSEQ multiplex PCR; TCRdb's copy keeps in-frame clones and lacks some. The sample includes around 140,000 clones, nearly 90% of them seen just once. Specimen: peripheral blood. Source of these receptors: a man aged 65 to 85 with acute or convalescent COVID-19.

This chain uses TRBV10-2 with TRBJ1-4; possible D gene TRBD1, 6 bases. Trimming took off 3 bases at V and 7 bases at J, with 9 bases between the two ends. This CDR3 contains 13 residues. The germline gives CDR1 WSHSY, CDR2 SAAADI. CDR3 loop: CASSDRGAEKLFF. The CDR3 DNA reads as TGCGCCAGCAGTGACAGGGGAGCTGAAAAACTGTTTTTT.

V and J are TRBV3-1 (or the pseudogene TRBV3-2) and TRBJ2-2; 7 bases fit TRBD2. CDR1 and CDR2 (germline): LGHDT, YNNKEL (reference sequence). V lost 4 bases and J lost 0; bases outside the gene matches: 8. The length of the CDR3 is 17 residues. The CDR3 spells CASSRTPSGANTGELFF. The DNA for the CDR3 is TGTGCCAGCAGCCGAACACCTAGCGGTGCGAACACCGGGGAGCTGTTTTTT.

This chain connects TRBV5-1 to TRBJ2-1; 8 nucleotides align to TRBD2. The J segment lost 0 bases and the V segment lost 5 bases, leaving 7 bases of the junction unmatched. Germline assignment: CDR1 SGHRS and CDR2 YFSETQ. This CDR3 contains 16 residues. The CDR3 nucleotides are TGCGCCAGCAGGGCCAGCGGGGGAAACTCCTACAATGAGCAGTTCTTC. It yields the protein CASRASGGNSYNEQFF.

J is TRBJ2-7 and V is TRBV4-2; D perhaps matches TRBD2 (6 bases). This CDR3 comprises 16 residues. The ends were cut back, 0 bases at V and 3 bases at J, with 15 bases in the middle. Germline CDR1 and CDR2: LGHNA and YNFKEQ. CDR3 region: CASSQEGGVNYYEQYF. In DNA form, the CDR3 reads TGTGCCAGCAGCCAAGAGGGGGGAGTGAACTACTACGAGCAGTACTTC.

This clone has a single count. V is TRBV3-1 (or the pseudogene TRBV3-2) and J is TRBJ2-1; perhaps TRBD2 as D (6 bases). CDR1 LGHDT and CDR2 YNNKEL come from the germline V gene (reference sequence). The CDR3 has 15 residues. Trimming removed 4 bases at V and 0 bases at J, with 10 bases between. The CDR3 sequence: CASSRAGSSYNEQFF. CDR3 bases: TGTGCCAGCAGCCGAGCGGGTAGCTCCTACAATGAGCAGTTCTTC.

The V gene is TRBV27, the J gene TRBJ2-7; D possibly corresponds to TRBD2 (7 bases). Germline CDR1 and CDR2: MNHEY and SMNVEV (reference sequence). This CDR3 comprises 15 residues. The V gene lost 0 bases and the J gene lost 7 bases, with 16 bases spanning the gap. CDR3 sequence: CASSLSWGRGGEQYF. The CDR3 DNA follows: TGTGCCAGCAGTTTATCGTGGGGCAGGGGAGGGGAGCAGTACTTC.

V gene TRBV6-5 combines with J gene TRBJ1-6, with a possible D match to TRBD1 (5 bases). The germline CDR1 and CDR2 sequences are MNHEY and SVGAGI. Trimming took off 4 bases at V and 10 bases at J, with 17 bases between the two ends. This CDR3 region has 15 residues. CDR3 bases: TGTGCCAGCAGTTTTGAGGCAGGGATGGGGTCACCCCTCCACTTT. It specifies CASSFEAGMGSPLHF.

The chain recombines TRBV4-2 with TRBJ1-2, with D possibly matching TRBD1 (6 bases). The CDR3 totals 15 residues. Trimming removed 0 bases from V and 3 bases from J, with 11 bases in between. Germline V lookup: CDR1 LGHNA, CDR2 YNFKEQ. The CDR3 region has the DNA TGTGCCAGCAGCCAAGAATTGACAGGCTACTATGGCTACACCTTC. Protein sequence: CASSQELTGYYGYTF.

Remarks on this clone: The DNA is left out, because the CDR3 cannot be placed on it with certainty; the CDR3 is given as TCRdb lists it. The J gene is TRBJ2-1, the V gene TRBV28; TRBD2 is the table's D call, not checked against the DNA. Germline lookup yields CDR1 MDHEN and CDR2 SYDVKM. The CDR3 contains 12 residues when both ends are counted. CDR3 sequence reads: CASSTSGNEQFF.

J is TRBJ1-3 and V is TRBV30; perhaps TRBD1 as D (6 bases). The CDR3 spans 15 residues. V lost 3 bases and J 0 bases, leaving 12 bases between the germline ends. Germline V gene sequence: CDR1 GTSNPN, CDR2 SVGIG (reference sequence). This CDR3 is CAWSGQIISGNTIYF. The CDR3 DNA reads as TGTGCCTGGAGCGGACAGATTATCTCTGGAAACACCATATATTTT.

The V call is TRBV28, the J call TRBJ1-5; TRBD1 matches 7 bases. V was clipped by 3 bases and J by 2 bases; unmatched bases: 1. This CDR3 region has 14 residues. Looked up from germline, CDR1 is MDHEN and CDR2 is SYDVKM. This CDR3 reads CASSFQGGNQPQHF. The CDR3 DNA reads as TGTGCCAGCAGTTTTCAGGGGGGCAATCAGCCCCAGCATTTT.

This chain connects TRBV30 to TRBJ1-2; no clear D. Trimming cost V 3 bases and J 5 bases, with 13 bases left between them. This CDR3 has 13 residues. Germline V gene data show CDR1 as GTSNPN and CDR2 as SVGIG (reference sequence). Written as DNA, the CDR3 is TGTGCCTGGAGAAGACGGGGATATTATGGCTACACCTTC. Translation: CAWRRRGYYGYTF. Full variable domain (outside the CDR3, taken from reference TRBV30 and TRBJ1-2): SQTIHQWPATLVQPVGSPLSLECTVEGTSNPNLYWYRQAAGRGLQLLFYSVGIGQISSEVPQNLSASRPQDRQFILSSKKLLLSDSGFYLCAWRRRGYYGYTFGSGTRLTVV.

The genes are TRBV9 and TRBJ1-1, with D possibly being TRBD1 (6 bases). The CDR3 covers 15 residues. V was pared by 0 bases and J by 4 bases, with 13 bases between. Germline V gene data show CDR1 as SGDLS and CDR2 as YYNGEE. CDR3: CASSVEGGASTEAFF. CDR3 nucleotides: TGTGCCAGCAGCGTAGAAGGGGGGGCGAGCACTGAAGCTTTCTTT.

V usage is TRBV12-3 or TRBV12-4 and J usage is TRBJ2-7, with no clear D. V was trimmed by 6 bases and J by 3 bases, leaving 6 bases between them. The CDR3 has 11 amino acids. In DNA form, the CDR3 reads TGTGCCAGCAGCCGAGGCTACGAGCAGTACTTC. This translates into CASSRGYEQYF.

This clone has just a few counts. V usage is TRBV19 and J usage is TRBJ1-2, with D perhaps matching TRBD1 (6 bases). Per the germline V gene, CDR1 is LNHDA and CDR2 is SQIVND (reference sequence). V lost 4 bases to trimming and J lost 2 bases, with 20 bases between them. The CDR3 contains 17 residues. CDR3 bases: TGTGCCAGTAGTAGGACCCAGGGCAGGGGCGTGAACTATGGCTACACCTTC. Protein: CASSRTQGRGVNYGYTF. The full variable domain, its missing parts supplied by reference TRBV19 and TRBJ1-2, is DGGITQSPKYLFRKEGQNVTLSCEQNLNHDAMYWYRQDPGQGLRLIYYSQIVNDFQKGDIAEGYSVSREKKESFPLTVTSAQKNPTAFYLCASSRTQGRGVNYGYTFGSGTRLTVV.

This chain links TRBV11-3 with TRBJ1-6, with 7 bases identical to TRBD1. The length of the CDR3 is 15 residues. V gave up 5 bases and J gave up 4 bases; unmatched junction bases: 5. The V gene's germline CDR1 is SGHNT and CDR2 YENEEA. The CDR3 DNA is TGTGCCAGCAGCGCCTCGGGACAGTATAATTCACCCCTCCACTTT. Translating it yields CASSASGQYNSPLHF.

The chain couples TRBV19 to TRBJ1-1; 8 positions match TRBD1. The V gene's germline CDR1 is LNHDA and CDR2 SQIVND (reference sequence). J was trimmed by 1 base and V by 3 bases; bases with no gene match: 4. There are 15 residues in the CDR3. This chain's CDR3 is CASSISQGGNTEAFF. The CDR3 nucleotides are TGTGCCAGTAGTATTTCACAGGGGGGGAACACTGAAGCTTTCTTT.